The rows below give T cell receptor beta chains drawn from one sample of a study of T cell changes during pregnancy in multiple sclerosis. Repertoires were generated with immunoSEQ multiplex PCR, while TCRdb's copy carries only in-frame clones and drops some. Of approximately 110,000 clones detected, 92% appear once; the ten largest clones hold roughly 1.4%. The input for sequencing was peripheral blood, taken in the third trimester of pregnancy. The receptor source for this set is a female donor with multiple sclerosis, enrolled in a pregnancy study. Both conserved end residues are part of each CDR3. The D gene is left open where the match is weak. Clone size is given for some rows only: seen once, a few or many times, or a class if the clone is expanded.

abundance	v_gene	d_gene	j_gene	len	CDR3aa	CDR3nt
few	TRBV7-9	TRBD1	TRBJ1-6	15	CASSPPGQGHSPLHF	TGTGCCAGCAGCCCACCGGGACAGGGGCATTCACCCCTCCACTTT
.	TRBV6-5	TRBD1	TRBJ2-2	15	CASSYNRGDTGELFF	TGTGCCAGCAGTTACAACAGGGGGGACACCGGGGAGCTGTTTTTT
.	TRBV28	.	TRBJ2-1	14	CASSLSGYYNEQFF	TGTGCCAGCAGTTTGAGCGGGTACTACAATGAGCAGTTCTTC
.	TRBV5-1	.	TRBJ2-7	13	CASTRASSYEQYF	TGCGCCAGCACCAGGGCAAGTTCCTACGAGCAGTACTTC
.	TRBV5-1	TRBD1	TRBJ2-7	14	CASSLDGTGYEQYF	TGCGCCAGCAGCTTGGACGGGACAGGGTACGAGCAGTACTTC
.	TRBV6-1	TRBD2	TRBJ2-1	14	CASRPSGTNNEQFF	TGTGCCAGCAGGCCTAGCGGGACCAACAATGAGCAGTTCTTC
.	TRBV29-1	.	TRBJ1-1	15	CSVDPGGPGNTEAFF	TGCAGCGTTGACCCCGGGGGGCCGGGGAACACTGAAGCTTTCTTT
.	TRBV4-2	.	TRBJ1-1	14	CASSQELRNTEAFF	TGTGCCAGCAGCCAAGAACTACGGAACACTGAAGCTTTCTTT
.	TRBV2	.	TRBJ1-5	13	CASSRGGQQPQHF	TGTGCCAGCAGTAGGGGAGGACAACAGCCCCAGCATTTT
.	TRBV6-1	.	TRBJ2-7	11	CASLEGAEQYF	TGTGCCAGCCTGGAGGGGGCAGAGCAGTACTTC
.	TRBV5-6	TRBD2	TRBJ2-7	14	CASSFGRLASEQYF	TGTGCCAGCAGCTTCGGGCGACTAGCTTCTGAGCAGTACTTC
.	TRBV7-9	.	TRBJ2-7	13	CASSRGSSYEQYF	TGTGCCAGCAGCAGGGGGAGCTCCTACGAGCAGTACTTC
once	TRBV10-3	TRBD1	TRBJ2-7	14	CAISLGQGDYEQYF	TGTGCCATCAGTCTCGGACAGGGGGACTACGAGCAGTACTTC